A single sample is the source of the 21 T cell receptor beta chains below, sequenced in a study of PD-1 blockade in classical Hodgkin lymphoma. All patients relapsed after autologous stem cell transplantation, and brentuximab vedotin exposure varied. Profiled with immunoSEQ multiplex PCR; TCRdb holds only in-frame clones, not every one. The sample gives around 8,000 clones, approximately 79% of which show up once; over 12% is in the top ten. Sequencing was performed on peripheral blood mononuclear cells (PBMCs), taken at baseline. These receptors were taken from a human donor with classical Hodgkin lymphoma.

The chain is built from TRBV11-3 and TRBJ2-7; D could derive from TRBD1 or TRBD2 (5 bases each). Germline lookup yields CDR1 SGHNT and CDR2 YENEEA. This CDR3 is 14 amino acids long. Between the trimmed V and J ends, which lost 6 bases and 5 bases, there was a span of 17 bases. The CDR3 is CASSSTRGAHEQYF. In DNA, the CDR3 is TGTGCCAGCAGTTCTACTAGGGGCGCCCACGAGCAGTACTTC.

The rearrangement uses TRBV10-2 and TRBJ2-1; possible D gene TRBD2, 6 bases. Germline V CDR1 and CDR2: WSHSY, SAAADI. V gave up 2 bases and J gave up 1 base, with 9 bases separating them. The CDR3 loop spans 15 amino acids. The DNA for the CDR3 is TGCGCCAGCAGTGAGGCGGGGTCGTCCTACAATGAGCAGTTCTTC. It codes for CASSEAGSSYNEQFF.

The chain uses TRBV25-1 and TRBJ1-3; tentatively, D is TRBD1 (5 bases). In germline, CDR1 is MGHDK, CDR2 SYGVNS. The germline V and J ends were trimmed by 5 bases and 2 bases, with 10 bases remaining between them. The CDR3 has 14 amino acids. The CDR3 coding sequence is TGTGCCAGCAGTCCGGGGGACGCTGGAAACACCATATATTTT. This encodes CASSPGDAGNTIYF.

The chain carries TRBV7-9 and TRBJ1-1, with D possibly TRBD1 on 5 matching bases. V was trimmed by 2 bases and J by 8 bases, leaving 18 bases between them. The germline V gene has CDR1 SEHNR and CDR2 FQNEAQ (reference sequence). The CDR3 runs 15 residues. The DNA of the CDR3 is TGTGCCAGCAGCTTAACAATCGGGGGTGGAGAGGAAGCTTTCTTT. It yields the protein CASSLTIGGGEEAFF.

The genes are TRBV4-2 and TRBJ2-3; 10 positions agree with TRBD2. Germline V lookup: CDR1 LGHNA, CDR2 YNFKEQ. Trimming cost V 4 bases and J 6 bases; bases outside gene matches: 10. The CDR3 consists of 16 residues. The CDR3 bases are TGTGCCAGCAGCCCCAATAGCGGGAGGACCCTGGATACGCAGTATTTT. Its protein product is CASSPNSGRTLDTQYF.

This clone occurred a few times. The chain uses TRBV9 and TRBJ2-6; D is possibly TRBD1 (5 bases). The CDR3 spans 17 residues. Germline V gene data show CDR1 as SGDLS and CDR2 as YYNGEE. V lost 0 bases, J lost 4 bases, and 14 bases lay in between. The CDR3: CASSVAIVAGGANVLTF. CDR3 DNA: TGTGCCAGCAGCGTAGCGATCGTCGCAGGGGGGGCCAACGTCCTGACTTTC.

This sequence joins TRBV5-1 and TRBJ2-7; D gene uncertain. Per the germline V gene, CDR1 is SGHRS and CDR2 is YFSETQ. The CDR3 runs to 12 residues. V dropped 2 bases and J dropped 5 bases, with 8 bases sitting between them. The CDR3 DNA reads TGCGCCAGCAGCTTTGGAGTTCACGAGCAGTACTTC. Amino acids: CASSFGVHEQYF.

With regard to this clone: With a far larger clone one base away, a read error is the likely cause. The sample holds other DNA sequences that translate to the same CDR3. This chain uses TRBV2 with TRBJ2-7; D unclear. The V end was cut by 10 bases, the J end by 7 bases, with 5 bases between. The CDR3 is 8 amino acids. The germline CDR1 and CDR2 sequences are SNHLY and FYNNEI. The chain's CDR3 is CAIHEQYF. DNA for the CDR3: TGTGCCATCCATGAGCAGTACTTC. Filled out from reference TRBV2 and TRBJ2-7, the complete variable domain reads EPEVTQTPSHQVTQMGQEVILRCVPISNHLYFYWYRQILGQKVEFLVSFYNNEISEKSEIFDDQFSVERPDGSNFTLKIRSTKLEDSAMYFCAIHEQYFGPGTRLTVT.

The DNA for the CDR3 is TGTGCCATCGCACGGGGGATCAATCAGCCCCAGCATTTT. Protein sequence: CAIARGINQPQHF. V is TRBV7-9 and J is TRBJ1-5; D is perhaps TRBD1 (5 bases). This CDR3 spans 13 amino acids. Germline values: CDR1 SEHNR, CDR2 FQNEAQ (reference sequence). The V end was cut by 10 bases, the J end by 3 bases, with 13 bases between.

This clone is termed medium-sized. The chain is built from TRBV11-2 and TRBJ1-4, with no clear D. Trimming stripped 3 bases from V and 0 bases from J, with 8 bases between. The CDR3 length is 15 residues. Germline lookup yields CDR1 SGHAT and CDR2 FQNNGV. CDR3 sequence (DNA): TGTGCCAGCAGCTTGGCGTATGCAACTAATGAAAAACTGTTTTTT. Its translation: CASSLAYATNEKLFF. The variable domain in full, with the rest retrieved from reference TRBV11-2 and TRBJ1-4, is EAGVAQSPRYKIIEKRQSVAFWCNPISGHATLYWYQQILGQGPKLLIQFQNNGVVDDSQLPKDRFSAERLKGVDSTLKIQPAKLEDSAVYLCASSLAYATNEKLFFGSGTQLSVL.

This clone was seen a single time. This sequence joins TRBV4-3 and TRBJ2-7; 11 bases fit TRBD1. Germline loops: CDR1 LGHNA, CDR2 YSLEER. The CDR3 loop spans 16 amino acids. Trimming cost V 0 bases and J 3 bases; bases outside gene matches: 4. CDR3 loop: CASSQDRGTGGYEQYF. CDR3 in DNA: TGCGCCAGCAGCCAAGATCGGGGGACAGGGGGCTACGAGCAGTACTTC.

This clone was recorded a few times. The chain recombines TRBV5-1 with TRBJ1-1; a weak D match, TRBD1 (5 bases). The CDR3 extends over 14 amino acids. Looked up from germline, CDR1 is SGHRS and CDR2 is YFSETQ. The V end lost 1 base, the J end lost 4 bases, and 11 bases lay between the germline ends. The CDR3 DNA reads TGCGCCAGCAGCTTGAGCCAAGGGACCACTGAAGCTTTCTTT. Translation: CASSLSQGTTEAFF.

The V gene is TRBV7-4, the J gene TRBJ1-4, with unresolved D. With 1 base removed from V and 0 bases from J, the gap between germline ends came to 18 bases. Germline V lookup: CDR1 SGHVT, CDR2 SQSDAQ. This CDR3 is 19 amino acids long. The CDR3 region is CASSLGLLSATTTNEKLFF. CDR3 sequence (DNA): TGTGCCAGCAGCTTAGGTTTACTATCCGCAACCACAACTAATGAAAAACTGTTTTTT. Using reference TRBV7-4 and TRBJ1-4 for the parts outside the CDR3, the full variable domain is GAGVSQSPRYKVAKRGRDVALRCDSISGHVTLYWYRQTLGQGSEVLTYSQSDAQRDKSGRPSGRFSAERPERSVSTLKIQRTEQGDSAVYLCASSLGLLSATTTNEKLFFGSGTQLSVL.

This rearrangement joins TRBV4-1 to TRBJ2-7; D might be TRBD1 (5 bases). CDR1 is MGHRA, CDR2 YSYEKL, per germline. V dropped 0 bases and J dropped 2 bases, with 14 bases sitting between them. This CDR3 is built from 16 residues. This chain's CDR3 is CASSQDATVPTYEQYF. In DNA, the CDR3 is TGCGCCAGCAGCCAAGACGCGACAGTTCCCACCTACGAGCAGTACTTC.

The CDR3 region is CAISPGQGNTGELFF. The CDR3 coding sequence is TGTGCCATCAGCCCGGGACAGGGCAACACCGGGGAGCTGTTTTTT. The chain couples TRBV10-3 to TRBJ2-2; 9 nucleotides match TRBD1. The CDR3 is 15 amino acids. The J segment lost 2 bases and the V segment lost 6 bases, leaving 4 bases of the junction unmatched. Germline-derived CDR1 and CDR2 are ENHRY and SYGVKD.

The chain links TRBV13 to TRBJ2-7, with a possible D match to TRBD1 (5 bases). CDR3 length: 13 amino acids. V lost 2 bases and J lost 6, with 11 bases in between. Germline V gives CDR1 PRHDT, CDR2 FYEKMQ (reference sequence). Here the CDR3 DNA reads TGTGCCAGCAGCTTAAATCTAAGGGGCGAGCAGTACTTC. Its translation: CASSLNLRGEQYF.

This sequence joins TRBV10-3 and TRBJ2-7, with D unresolved. Germline V lookup: CDR1 ENHRY, CDR2 SYGVKD. This CDR3 spans 13 amino acids. Deletions cut 4 bases from V and 7 bases from J, with 14 bases between. The CDR3 DNA follows: TGTGCCATCAGTGGGGGATCCGGCGAAGAGCAGTACTTC. Amino acids: CAISGGSGEEQYF.

The chain combines TRBV11-3 with TRBJ2-3, with a tentative D call TRBD2 (5 bases). V was trimmed by 2 bases and J by 2 bases, leaving 11 bases between them. The CDR3 runs to 15 residues. The germline CDR1 and CDR2 sequences are SGHNT and YENEEA. CDR3 amino acids: CASSLRSGITDTQYF. CDR3 bases: TGTGCCAGCAGCTTAAGGAGCGGCATCACAGATACGCAGTATTTT. The full variable domain, in which reference TRBV11-3 and TRBJ2-3 provide the parts outside the CDR3, is EAGVVQSPRYKIIEKKQPVAFWCNPISGHNTLYWYLQNLGQGPELLIRYENEEAVDDSQLPKDRFSAERLKGVDSTLKIQPAELGDSAVYLCASSLRSGITDTQYFGPGTRLTVL.

This sequence joins TRBV5-5 and TRBJ2-6; TRBD2 might be the D (6 bases). Germline V lookup: CDR1 SGHKS, CDR2 YYEKEE (reference sequence). V lost 2 bases and J 4 bases, leaving 13 bases between the germline ends. This CDR3 comprises 16 residues. The CDR3: CASSFGRTSGANVLTF. CDR3 DNA: TGTGCCAGCAGCTTTGGGAGGACGTCGGGGGCCAACGTCCTGACTTTC. The full variable domain, rest sourced from reference TRBV5-5 and TRBJ2-6, is DAGVTQSPTHLIKTRGQQVTLRCSPISGHKSVSWYQQVLGQGPQFIFQYYEKEERGRGNFPDRFSARQFPNYSSELNVNALLLGDSALYLCASSFGRTSGANVLTFGAGSRLTVL.

In DNA form, the CDR3 reads TGTGCCAGCACCTACGTTGGGGCCAACGTCCTGACTTTC. Its translation is CASTYVGANVLTF. The chain combines TRBV27 with TRBJ2-6; unclear D gene. Looked up from germline, CDR1 is MNHEY and CDR2 is SMNVEV (reference sequence). This CDR3 is 13 amino acids long. The germline V and J ends were trimmed by 7 bases and 3 bases, with 7 bases remaining between them.

The chain has TRBV7-9 and TRBJ2-2, with unresolved D. The germline V gene has CDR1 SEHNR and CDR2 FQNEAQ (reference sequence). V was clipped by 3 bases and J by 0 bases, with 20 bases between them. The CDR3 is 19 amino acids. This CDR3 is CASSFSGSGPRSNTGELFF. The CDR3 nucleotides are TGTGCCAGCAGCTTTAGTGGGTCAGGCCCGAGGTCGAACACCGGGGAGCTGTTTTTT. Looking up the rest from reference TRBV7-9 and TRBJ2-2 gives the full variable domain: DTGVSQNPRHKITKRGQNVTFRCDPISEHNRLYWYRQTLGQGPEFLTYFQNEAQLEKSRLLSDRFSAERPKGSFSTLEIQRTEQGDSAMYLCASSFSGSGPRSNTGELFFGEGSRLTVL.